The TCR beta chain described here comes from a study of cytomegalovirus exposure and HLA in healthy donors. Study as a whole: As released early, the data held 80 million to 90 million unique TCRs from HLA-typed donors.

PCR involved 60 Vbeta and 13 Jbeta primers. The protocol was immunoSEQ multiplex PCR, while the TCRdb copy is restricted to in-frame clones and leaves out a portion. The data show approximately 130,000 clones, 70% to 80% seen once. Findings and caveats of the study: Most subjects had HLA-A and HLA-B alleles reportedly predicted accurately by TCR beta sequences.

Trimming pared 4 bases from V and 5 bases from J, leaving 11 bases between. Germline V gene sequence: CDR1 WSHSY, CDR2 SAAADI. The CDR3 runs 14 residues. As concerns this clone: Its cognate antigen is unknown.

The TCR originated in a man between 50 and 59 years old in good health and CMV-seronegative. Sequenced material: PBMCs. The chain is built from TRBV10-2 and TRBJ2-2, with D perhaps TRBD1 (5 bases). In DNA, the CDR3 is TGCGCCAGCAGTGTAGGGGAATGGACCGGGGAGCTGTTTTTT. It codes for CASSVGEWTGELFF.